Shown below are 16 T cell receptor beta chains from a single sample sequenced in a study of CXCR3-negative and CXCR3-positive naive CD8 T cells. cDNA libraries for TRB were generated by 5' RACE incorporating UMI labels. TCRdb reanalyzed the 5' RACE reads, giving one entry per CDR3 protein sequence and no DNA. In all, the sample yields 130,000 or so distinct CDR3 sequences. The sequenced sample consisted of naive CXCR3- CD8+ T cells from blood. Subset defined: CD45RO-CCR7+CD27+CD95- naive CD8+ T cells lacking CXCR3 (TNR3-). These TCRs come from a human donor in good health. Some clones in this sample may be carry-over from other donors' samples.

The V and J genes are TRBV9 and TRBJ2-7; TCRdb reports TRBD2, a call that lacks DNA to check it against. Germline loops: CDR1 SGDLS, CDR2 YYNGEE. The CDR3 is 15 amino acids. Here the CDR3 reads CASSVDEGGSLEQYF.

This CDR3 reads CASSLFLLGNEQFF. This chain uses TRBV5-1 with TRBJ2-1. Looked up from germline, CDR1 is SGHRS and CDR2 is YFSETQ. The CDR3 length is 14 residues.

V and J are TRBV27 and TRBJ2-7; TCRdb's D call, TRBD2, is unchecked because there is no DNA. This CDR3 region has 16 residues. Germline V gene data show CDR1 as MNHEY and CDR2 as SMNVEV (reference sequence). The CDR3 is CASSPLPQGTSYEQYF.

CDR3 region: CASSFPGQRRNTEAFF. The chain recombines TRBV5-1 with TRBJ1-1. The CDR3 length is 16 residues. CDR1 and CDR2 from the germline V gene are SGHRS and YFSETQ.

The rearrangement links TRBV6-5 to TRBJ1-1; absent DNA, TCRdb's TRBD1 call cannot be checked. The germline V gene has CDR1 MNHEY and CDR2 SVGAGI. The CDR3 loop spans 16 amino acids. CDR3 sequence: CASSYFWRGTNTEAFF.

This chain joins TRBV5-1 and TRBJ1-1; TCRdb returns TRBD1, unconfirmable since there is no DNA. This CDR3 contains 16 residues. CDR1 is SGHRS and CDR2 is YFSETQ in the germline V gene. The CDR3 region is CASSLQDRGPNTEAFF.

The V call is TRBV25-1, the J call TRBJ1-2; absent DNA, TCRdb's TRBD1 call cannot be checked. CDR1 MGHDK and CDR2 SYGVNS come from the germline V gene. There are 12 residues in the CDR3. CDR3 sequence reads: CASSEWGHGYTF.

The chain has TRBV20-1 and TRBJ2-7; no DNA is available, so the TRBD2 call from TCRdb remains unchecked. This CDR3 has 11 residues. CDR1 and CDR2 (germline): DFQATT, SNEGSKA (reference sequence). The CDR3 region is CSATSDYEQYF.

CDR3 protein: CASTLTGSNQPQHF. V usage is TRBV28 and J usage is TRBJ1-5. CDR3 size: 14 residues. From germline, CDR1 is MDHEN and CDR2 SYDVKM.

The V and J genes are TRBV7-6 and TRBJ2-1; TCRdb indicates TRBD1, and absent DNA this call remains unverified. This CDR3 has 15 residues. Germline values: CDR1 SGHVS, CDR2 FNYEAQ. CDR3 sequence: CASSAGQYVIHEQFF.

This chain joins TRBV6-5 and TRBJ1-2; TCRdb gives TRBD1 as the D gene, but with no DNA this cannot be confirmed. CDR3 size: 15 residues. Germline values: CDR1 MNHEY, CDR2 SVGAGI. The CDR3 protein is CASSYGTGVVGGYTF.

The chain recombines TRBV29-1 with TRBJ1-2; TCRdb outputs TRBD1, but without DNA this stays unchecked. CDR1 and CDR2 (germline): SQVTM, ANQGSEA. This CDR3 has 13 amino acids. The CDR3 spells CSAKGQGAEGYTF.

The chain is built from TRBV10-1 and TRBJ2-2; there is no DNA to check the TCRdb D call of TRBD1. The CDR3 runs to 13 residues. CDR1 and CDR2 from the germline V gene are WNHNN and SYGVQD (reference sequence). CDR3 protein: CASSEPQGGELFF.

The genes are TRBV11-2 and TRBJ2-3; checking the TCRdb D call of TRBD2 is not possible without DNA. Germline loops: CDR1 SGHAT, CDR2 FQNNGV. The CDR3 has 17 amino acids. CDR3 residues: CASSLYRAGGGTDTQYF.

J is TRBJ2-7 and V is TRBV3-1. The CDR3 spans 12 residues. Germline CDR1 and CDR2: LGHDT and YNNKEL (reference sequence). The CDR3 sequence is CASSQEFYEQYF.

The rearrangement links TRBV28 to TRBJ2-1. The CDR3 has 14 amino acids. Germline V gene data show CDR1 as MDHEN and CDR2 as SYDVKM. The CDR3 region is CASRTGTYDNEQFF.